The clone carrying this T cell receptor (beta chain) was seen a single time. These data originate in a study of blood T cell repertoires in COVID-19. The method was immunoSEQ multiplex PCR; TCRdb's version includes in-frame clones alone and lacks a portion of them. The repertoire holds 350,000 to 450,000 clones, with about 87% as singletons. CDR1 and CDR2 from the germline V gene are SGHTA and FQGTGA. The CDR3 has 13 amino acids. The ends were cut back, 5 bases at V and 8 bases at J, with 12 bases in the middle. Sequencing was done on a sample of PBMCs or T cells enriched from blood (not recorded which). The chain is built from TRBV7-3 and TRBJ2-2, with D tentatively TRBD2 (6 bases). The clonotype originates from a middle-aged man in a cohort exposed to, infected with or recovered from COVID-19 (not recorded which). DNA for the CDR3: TGTGCCAGCAGCGCGGGGATTTCAGGGGAGCTGTTTTTT. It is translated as CASSAGISGELFF.